This TCR beta chain was sequenced during a study of T cells expressing NK-cell markers. The CDR3 contains 17 residues. TCRdb reprocessed the 5' RACE reads, with one entry per CDR3 protein and no DNA. This listing includes 200,000 to 300,000 distinct CDR3 sequences. The clonotype was recovered from a man younger than 35 in good health. The chain joins TRBV12-3 or TRBV12-4 to TRBJ1-2; as DNA is missing, the TRBD1 call by TCRdb cannot be tested. Sequenced: blood T cells: a sorted CD56 or NKG2C T cell subset, CD4+ or CD8+ T cells, or bulk PBMC T cells (not recorded which). This CDR3 is CASSSAHTGMGLTGYTF.